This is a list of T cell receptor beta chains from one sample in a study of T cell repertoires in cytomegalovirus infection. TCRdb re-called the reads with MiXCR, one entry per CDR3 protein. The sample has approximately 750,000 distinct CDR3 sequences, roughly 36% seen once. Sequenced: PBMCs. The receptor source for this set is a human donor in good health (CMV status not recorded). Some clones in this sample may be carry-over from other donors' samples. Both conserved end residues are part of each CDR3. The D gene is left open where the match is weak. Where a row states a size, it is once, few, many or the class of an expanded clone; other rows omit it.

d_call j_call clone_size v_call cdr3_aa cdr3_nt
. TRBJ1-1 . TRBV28 CASSLLIGDPAEAFF TGTGCCAGCAGTTTATTAATCGGCGACCCAGCTGAAGCTTTCTTT
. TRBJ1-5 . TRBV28 CASSLGRLGGNQPQHF TGTGCCAGCAGTTTAGGGCGTCTCGGGGGCAATCAGCCCCAGCATTTT
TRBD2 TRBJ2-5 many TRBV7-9 CASSSDPGTSGRKTQYF TGTGCCAGCAGCTCCGATCCCGGGACTAGCGGGAGGAAGACCCAGTACTTC
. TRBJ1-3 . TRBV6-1 CASSPVGGFSGNTIYF TGTGCCAGCAGTCCCGTAGGGGGGTTCTCTGGAAACACCATATATTTT
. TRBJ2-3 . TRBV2 CASSDVLGGDTQYF TGTGCCAGCAGTGATGTACTAGGAGGTGATACGCAGTATTTT
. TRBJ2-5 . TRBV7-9 CASSSRGRGGNWTQYF TGTGCCAGCAGCTCCCGGGGGAGAGGGGGCAACTGGACCCAGTACTTC
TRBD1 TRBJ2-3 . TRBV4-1 CASSPGQGATADTQYF TGCGCCAGCAGCCCGGGACAGGGGGCAACAGCAGATACGCAGTATTTT
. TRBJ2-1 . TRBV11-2 CASSHIISGDNEQFF TGTGCCAGCAGCCATATCATCTCAGGAGACAATGAGCAGTTCTTC
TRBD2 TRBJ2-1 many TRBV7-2 CASSSGLAGRYNEQFF TGTGCCAGCAGCTCAGGACTAGCGGGGAGATACAATGAGCAGTTCTTC
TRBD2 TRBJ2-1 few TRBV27 CASSFAGLAGDNEQFF TGTGCCAGCAGTTTCGCCGGACTAGCGGGGGACAATGAGCAGTTCTTC
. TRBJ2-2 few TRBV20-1 CSARVYGAVLNTGELFF TGCAGTGCTAGGGTCTACGGAGCGGTATTAAACACCGGGGAGCTGTTTTTT
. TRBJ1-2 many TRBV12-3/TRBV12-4 CASSPAIVPATDGYTF TGTGCCAGCAGTCCCGCCATTGTACCCGCGACTGATGGCTACACCTTC
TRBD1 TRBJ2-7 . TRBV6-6 CASSTGGQGLGEQYF TGTGCCAGCAGTACCGGGGGACAGGGGCTCGGCGAGCAGTACTTC
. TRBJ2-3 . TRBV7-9 CASSFVGGDTQYF TGTGCCAGCAGCTTTGTCGGCGGGGATACGCAGTATTTT
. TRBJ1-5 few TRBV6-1 CASTRGLQPQHF TGTGCCAGCACCCGGGGTTTGCAGCCCCAGCATTTT